The 5 T cell receptor beta chains below all came from one sample that was sequenced in a study of OX40 agonist ivuxolimab in advanced cancers. Sequenced by immunoSEQ multiplex PCR; TCRdb stores in-frame clones only, minus some. Of nearly 20,000 clones listed, around 85% are singletons. Here the sequenced sample was CD4+ or CD8+ T cells sorted from blood, taken in a trial of the OX40 agonist ivuxolimab. These TCRs come from an adult with an advanced solid tumor such as melanoma, head and neck, liver or kidney cancer.

J is TRBJ2-4 and V is TRBV6-1, with TRBD2 identical over 9 bases. The ends lost 5 bases at V and 6 bases at J; junction bases unmatched: 5. The V gene's germline CDR1 is MNHNS and CDR2 SASEGT. The CDR3 consists of 14 residues. The CDR3 sequence: CASSRGGAANIQYF. The DNA for the CDR3 is TGTGCCAGCAGTCGCGGGGGGGCCGCAAACATTCAGTACTTC.

This clone was seen once. This rearrangement joins TRBV4-1 to TRBJ1-4; 8 nucleotides agree with TRBD1. The CDR3 totals 18 residues. CDR1 is MGHRA, CDR2 YSYEKL, per germline. The ends lost 0 bases at V and 9 bases at J; junction bases unmatched: 15. DNA for the CDR3: TGCGCCAGCAGCCAAGATAGTCCCCGACAGGGGACCGATCAAAAACTGTTTTTT. Its translation: CASSQDSPRQGTDQKLFF.

The chain recombines TRBV11-3 with TRBJ1-1; tentative D call: TRBD1 (6 bases). Trimming left V 1 base short and J 0 bases short, with 12 bases between. This CDR3 has 16 amino acids. Germline loops: CDR1 SGHNT, CDR2 YENEEA. The CDR3 spells CASSLVGGPVNTEAFF. As DNA, the CDR3 is TGTGCCAGCAGCTTAGTTGGGGGGCCCGTGAACACTGAAGCTTTCTTT.

This clone occurred once. This chain links TRBV18 with TRBJ1-6; 8 bases line up with TRBD1. V was pared by 6 bases and J by 2 bases, with 6 bases of the junction left unmatched. This CDR3 is built from 16 residues. Germline CDR1 KGHSH, CDR2 LQKENI. The CDR3 DNA is TGTGCCAGCTCCGCCGGGACAGGAGCCTATAATTCACCCCTCCACTTT. Translation gives CASSAGTGAYNSPLHF.

V and J are TRBV4-3 and TRBJ1-2, with 12 bases fitting TRBD1. This CDR3 contains 22 residues. The ends lost 4 bases at V and 4 bases at J; junction bases unmatched: 25. Germline V gene data show CDR1 as LGHNA and CDR2 as YSLEER. CDR3 in amino acids: CASSLNPTRTGTGGAGGYGYTF. In DNA form, the CDR3 reads TGCGCCAGCAGCCTAAACCCAACTAGGACCGGGACAGGGGGCGCTGGGGGCTATGGCTACACCTTC.